This T cell receptor beta chain was recovered during a study of long-term antiretroviral therapy in people with HIV. Study-level information: The earliest samples came from an era when ART typically awaited falling CD4 counts.

V lost 0 bases to trimming and J lost 5 bases, with 10 bases between them. The CDR3 consists of 14 residues. Germline assignment: CDR1 MNHEY and CDR2 SVGAGI. PBMC samples from each donor numbered at least one pre-ART and at least two post-ART. Samples were assayed with immunoSEQ v3.0 at survey level. Repertoires were generated with immunoSEQ multiplex PCR, while TCRdb's copy carries only in-frame clones and drops some. The sample consists of approximately 21,000 clones, approximately 80% of them appearing once. The source was unsorted PBMCs, collected 0.5 years before starting antiretroviral therapy. The clonotype was recovered from a man younger than 35 with HIV. This sequence joins TRBV6-5 and TRBJ1-2; the D gene is possibly TRBD1 (6 bases). The CDR3 nucleotides are TGTGCCAGCAGTTACTCACTAGGGGGGTATGGCTACACCTTC. Translated: CASSYSLGGYGYTF.